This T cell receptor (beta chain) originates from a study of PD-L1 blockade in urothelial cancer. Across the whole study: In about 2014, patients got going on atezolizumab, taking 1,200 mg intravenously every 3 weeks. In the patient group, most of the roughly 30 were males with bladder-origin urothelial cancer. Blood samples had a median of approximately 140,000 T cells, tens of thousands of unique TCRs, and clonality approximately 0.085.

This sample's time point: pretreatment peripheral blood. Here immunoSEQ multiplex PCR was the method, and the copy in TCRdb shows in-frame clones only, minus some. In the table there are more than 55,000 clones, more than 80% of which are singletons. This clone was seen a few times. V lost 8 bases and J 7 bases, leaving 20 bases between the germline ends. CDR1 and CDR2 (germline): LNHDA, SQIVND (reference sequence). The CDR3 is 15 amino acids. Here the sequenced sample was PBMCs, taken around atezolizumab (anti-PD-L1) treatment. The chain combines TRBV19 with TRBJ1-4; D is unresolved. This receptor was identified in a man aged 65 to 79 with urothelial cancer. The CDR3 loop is CASSPATPESEKLFF. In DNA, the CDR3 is TGTGCCAGTTCCCCGGCGACTCCCGAGAGTGAAAAACTGTTTTTT.